The T cell receptor beta chain under discussion was sequenced for a study of cytomegalovirus exposure and HLA in healthy donors. Vbeta (60) and Jbeta (13) primers were used in the PCR. Clones were sequenced by immunoSEQ multiplex PCR, and TCRdb holds only the in-frame ones, with some missing. Among 100,000 to 150,000 clones listed, around 72% were seen once. The CDR3 is made up of 15 amino acids. After removal of 6 bases from V and 4 bases from J, the junction contained 8 bases not matched to a gene. The germline gives CDR1 MNHEY, CDR2 SMNVEV (reference sequence). Sequences were obtained from PBMCs. The chain uses TRBV27 and TRBJ2-5, with 10 bases lining up with TRBD1. The sequence was obtained from a man younger than 40 in good health and CMV-seronegative. The CDR3 coding sequence is TGTGCCAGCAGGTTTGGGACAGGGGAGGCAGAGACCCAGTACTTC. It translates to CASRFGTGEAETQYF.